A selection of T cell receptor beta chains follows, all from one sample in a study of identical twins. TCRdb re-called the 5' RACE reads through MiXCR, storing one row per CDR3 protein. Found here are roughly 690,000 distinct CDR3 sequences, around 20% of them singletons; the top ten hold about 4.5%. These data were also filed under a second study, of T cells expressing NK-cell markers.

The sequencing input was PBMCs. These receptors were taken from a woman between 18 and 30 years old in good health. Both conserved end residues are part of each CDR3. The order of the fields is D gene, V gene, clone size, J gene, CDR3 DNA, CDR3 protein. A D gene is named only where the DNA matches it firmly. Rows give clone size only sometimes, using once, few, many, or a class for an expanded clone.

-	TRBV5-1	few	TRBJ2-3	TGCGCCAGCAGCATACAGCGGGATACGCAGTATTTT	CASSIQRDTQYF
-	TRBV5-1	-	TRBJ2-7	TGCGCCAGCAGCTGGTGGGGGACTGACTCCTACGAGCAGTACTTC	CASSWWGTDSYEQYF
-	TRBV15	-	TRBJ2-1	TGTGCCACCAGCAGTCGACAGGAGACCCACAATGAGCAGTTCTTC	CATSSRQETHNEQFF
-	TRBV5-1	few	TRBJ1-1	TGCGCCAGCAACGAGGGGTTAGGGCTTGAAGCTTTCTTT	CASNEGLGLEAFF
-	TRBV6-5	-	TRBJ1-6	TGTGCCAGCAGTTACTACAGGGAGAATTCACCCCTCCACTTT	CASSYYRENSPLHF
TRBD1	TRBV5-1	-	TRBJ2-7	TGCGCCAGCAGCCCTAGAGGACAGGGGGCCCACTACGAGCAGTACTTC	CASSPRGQGAHYEQYF
TRBD1	TRBV5-6	few	TRBJ1-1	TGTGCCAGCAGCTCTTACGTTCGACAGGGGGTACTTCCAGGGGAGGCTTTCTTT	CASSSYVRQGVLPGEAFF
-	TRBV20-1	few	TRBJ2-5	TGCAGTGCTAGGGGCTGGCGGGGTTACCAAGAGACCCAGTACTTC	CSARGWRGYQETQYF
-	TRBV19	-	TRBJ1-5	TGTGCCAGTAGTATGAGGGGATCTCATCAGCCCCAGCATTTT	CASSMRGSHQPQHF
-	TRBV10-3	-	TRBJ2-7	TGTGCCATCAGTGAGTCCGAGACAGGGAGGTACGAGCAGTACTTC	CAISESETGRYEQYF
-	TRBV20-1	many	TRBJ2-7	TGCAGTGCTAGGAAGCGCGGGCAGTACTTC	CSARKRGQYF
-	TRBV20-1	few	TRBJ2-3	TGCAGTGCTCGGGGTTACAAATCTAGCACAGATACGCAGTATTTT	CSARGYKSSTDTQYF
-	TRBV20-1	many	TRBJ2-6	TGCAGTGCTAGAGATCGGGCTTCTGGGGCCAACGTCCTGACTTTC	CSARDRASGANVLTF
-	TRBV10-1	many	TRBJ2-2	TGCGCCAGCAGTGATGTGCGCCCTTACACCGGGGAGCTGTTTTTT	CASSDVRPYTGELFF
TRBD2	TRBV12-3/TRBV12-4	-	TRBJ2-7	TGTGCCAGCAGTTTATCGACTAGCGGGAGAAGCGAGCAGTACTTC	CASSLSTSGRSEQYF
-	TRBV6-5	-	TRBJ1-2	TGTGCCAGCAGTTCCCAGCATACCGGCTACACCTTC	CASSSQHTGYTF
-	TRBV12-3/TRBV12-4	few	TRBJ1-1	TGTGCCAGCAGTGCCCACCGGGACCACTATGAAGCTTTCTTT	CASSAHRDHYEAFF
-	TRBV20-1	few	TRBJ2-7	TGCAGTGCTAGAGATTTGTCCAAATTATACGAGCAGTACTTC	CSARDLSKLYEQYF
TRBD2	TRBV7-8	few	TRBJ2-1	TGTGCCAGCAGGATTGCGGGGGGGCAGAATGAGCAGTTCTTC	CASRIAGGQNEQFF
-	TRBV18	-	TRBJ2-5	TGTGCCAGCTCACCAAGTCGGTGGGGGAAGACCCAGTACTTC	CASSPSRWGKTQYF
TRBD2	TRBV10-3	few	TRBJ2-3	TGTGCCATCAGTACCGGGACTAGCGACCTCACAGATACGCAGTATTTT	CAISTGTSDLTDTQYF
-	TRBV27	-	TRBJ2-7	TGTGCCAGCAGAACAACAGTCTACGAGCAGTACTTC	CASRTTVYEQYF
-	TRBV7-9	many	TRBJ1-2	TGTGCCAGCAGCTTAAGGGGAATTCCCCCCTATAACTATGGCTACACCTTC	CASSLRGIPPYNYGYTF
-	TRBV7-3	-	TRBJ1-6	TGTGCCAGCAGCTTGGACCTTAATTCACCCCTCCACTTT	CASSLDLNSPLHF
-	TRBV15	-	TRBJ2-5	TGTGCCACCAGCAGAGATCCTGGCCCCCAAGAGACCCAGTACTTC	CATSRDPGPQETQYF
TRBD2	TRBV25-1	many	TRBJ2-1	TGTGCCAGCCAGGAAATAGCGGGGTTAGGGCAGTTCTTC	CASQEIAGLGQFF
TRBD2	TRBV20-1	few	TRBJ2-7	TGCAGTGCTAGAGGGGGGGGAGCCTACGAGCAGTACTTC	CSARGGGAYEQYF
-	TRBV20-1	many	TRBJ2-1	TGCAGTGGCGTCTCGTCAAACAATGAGCAGTTCTTC	CSGVSSNNEQFF